A single sample is the source of the 10 T cell receptor beta chains below, sequenced in a study of blood T cell repertoires in COVID-19. Profiling relied on immunoSEQ multiplex PCR, and the TCRdb table lists in-frame clones only, not all of them. The sample has tens of thousands of clones; more than 85% are singletons. Sequenced: peripheral blood. The receptors here all came from a man in his 70s with active or convalescent COVID-19.

The rearrangement links TRBV5-1 to TRBJ1-1, with 7 positions matching TRBD1. The germline gives CDR1 SGHRS, CDR2 YFSETQ. CDR3 length: 16 residues. The V gene end was trimmed by 0 bases and the J gene end by 1 base; junction bases not matched to a gene: 6. Here the CDR3 reads CASSLVEGAANTEAFF. The CDR3 DNA is TGCGCCAGCAGCTTGGTCGAGGGGGCGGCGAACACTGAAGCTTTCTTT.

The chain employs TRBV28 and TRBJ1-6; D unresolved. The CDR3 is made up of 14 amino acids. Deletions cut 5 bases from V and 11 bases from J, with 16 bases between. The V gene's germline CDR1 is MDHEN and CDR2 SYDVKM. The CDR3 DNA follows: TGTGCCAGCAGTCCTGGGTCCCGGCGGGCACCCCTCCACTTT. Protein sequence: CASSPGSRRAPLHF.

This clone was seen just once. CDR3 in DNA: TGTGCCAGCAGCCCCCGAGGGAGCGGTTATCCTAGCACAGATACGCAGTATTTT. This codes for CASSPRGSGYPSTDTQYF. The rearrangement joins TRBV11-2 to TRBJ2-3; D may be TRBD2 (5 bases). The germline CDR1 and CDR2 sequences are SGHAT and FQNNGV. V shed 5 bases and J shed 0 bases, with 21 bases lying between them. There are 18 residues in the CDR3.

In DNA form, the CDR3 reads TGCGCCAGCAGCTTGGGCCCTAGCGTCGGAAATGAGCAGTTCTTC. This translates into CASSLGPSVGNEQFF. The rearrangement joins TRBV5-1 to TRBJ2-1; a weak D match, TRBD2 (6 bases). Trimming removed 0 bases from V and 7 bases from J, with 14 bases in between. The germline V gene encodes CDR1 SGHRS and CDR2 YFSETQ. This CDR3 has 15 residues.

The CDR3 loop reads CATSDLLREGTGELFF. CDR3 DNA: TGTGCCACCAGTGATTTGTTGCGGGAGGGCACCGGGGAGCTGTTTTTT. This chain connects TRBV24-1 to TRBJ2-2; TRBD2 agrees at 9 bases. Germline loops: CDR1 KGHDR, CDR2 SFDVKD. After removal of 0 bases from V and 4 bases from J, the junction contained 2 bases not matched to a gene. The CDR3 loop spans 16 amino acids.

The chain recombines TRBV10-3 with TRBJ2-5; weak D call: TRBD2 (6 bases). V was pared by 11 bases and J by 4 bases, with 11 bases between. The V gene's germline CDR1 is ENHRY and CDR2 SYGVKD. The CDR3 totals 11 residues. Written as DNA, the CDR3 is TGTGCCGCGGGGCGAGGAGAGACCCAGTACTTC. This codes for CAAGRGETQYF.

V gene TRBV27 combines with J gene TRBJ1-1; D call uncertain. CDR3 length: 15 residues. CDR1 is MNHEY, CDR2 SMNVEV, per germline (reference sequence). Trimming cost V 6 bases and J 0 bases, with 14 bases left between them. The CDR3 DNA follows: TGTGCCAGCAGGGGCAGGCCCGGGGTGAACACTGAAGCTTTCTTT. Translated: CASRGRPGVNTEAFF.

The rearrangement links TRBV19 to TRBJ1-4, with D unresolved. This CDR3 contains 15 residues. Germline lookup yields CDR1 LNHDA and CDR2 SQIVND (reference sequence). The V end lost 2 bases, the J end lost 0 bases, and 7 bases lay between the germline ends. The CDR3 here is CASSIFGTTNEKLFF. The CDR3 nucleotides read TGTGCCAGTAGTATATTCGGGACAACTAATGAAAAACTGTTTTTT.

This clone has more than one count but fewer than ten. The rearrangement links TRBV30 to TRBJ1-1, with D hard to call. The V end was cut by 0 bases, the J end by 4 bases, with 9 bases between. The CDR3 totals 13 residues. Germline CDR1 GTSNPN, CDR2 SVGIG (reference sequence). DNA of the CDR3: TGTGCCTGGAGTGTTTCCGAGGGCACTGAAGCTTTCTTT. It codes for CAWSVSEGTEAFF.

This sequence joins TRBV5-4 and TRBJ2-7; 11 positions agree with TRBD2. CDR1 and CDR2 (germline): SGHNT, YYREEE (reference sequence). The CDR3 runs to 16 residues. Unmatched junction bases numbered 6, after V lost 4 bases and J lost 0 bases. In DNA, the CDR3 is TGTGCCAGCAGCCGCGGTACTAGCGGGAGCTCCTACGAGCAGTACTTC. Its protein is CASSRGTSGSSYEQYF.